The entry below gives a single TCR beta chain sequence along with its context. Which antigen it targets is not known. No much larger clonotype is one base removed from it; base qualities were not supplied. The sample is drawn from a study of blood T cells in healthy people across ages (dated by TCRdb to the mid-2010s). Regarding the study in general: In model experiments, roughly one uniquely barcoded TCR beta cDNA molecule per two T cells was captured by template switching. Using deep sequencing normalized with unique cDNA molecular identifiers, the study measured how TCR beta repertoire diversity changes with age. The donors were split into four age groups: young (average around 17 years), middle-aged (roughly 40), aged (approximately 60) and long-lived (more than 80). To avoid experimental bias, donors of different ages were randomly spread across the sequencing lanes. Using the same blood draw, the study looked at two additional independent replicas of 1 million unique cDNA reads for two donors, one aged 18 to 30 and the other aged 80 or older.

The investigation overall reported the following: As age increased, observed TCR beta diversity per million T cells dropped in a roughly linear way, and a significant reduction was already evident by age approximately 40. Total diversity estimates from one million sequenced T cells were considered lower bounds and underestimates. There was a strong correlation between observed TCR beta diversity and the percentage of naive T cells measured by flow cytometry. Donor CMV infection status was unknown, potentially confounding age-related changes in expanded clonotypes. Since profiling was done on bulk unsorted PBMCs, naive and antigen-experienced compartments could not be conclusively compared. Compared with the aged group, the long-lived group had more naive CD4+ T cells, fewer expanded clones and increased TCR diversity, a pattern suggesting age selection.

Reading from cysteine to phenylalanine, the CDR3 counts 12 amino acids. CDR3 DNA is the only sequence kept; it has 36 bases, read in frame from the first base. According to the germline V gene (reference sequence), CDR1 reads GTSNPN and CDR2 reads SVGIG. The library was prepared using 5' RACE. The sequencer was an Illumina HiSeq 2500. A second PCR of roughly 6 to 11 cycles was performed with a sample-barcoded 5' primer and a J-beta primer mix. Each TCR beta cDNA molecule received a unique molecular identifier from a template-switch 5' adaptor carrying 12 random nucleotides. Each sample yielded at least 3 million CDR3-containing paired-end reads. First-strand cDNA was synthesized from all RNA with the Mint cDNA synthesis kit, primed by a TRBC-specific oligonucleotide. After uracil-DNA glycosylase treatment, a first 18-cycle PCR used universal primers M1SS and BC2_uni_R on all cDNA. In the original analysis: Normalization of each sample was performed by random selection of 1 million high-quality reads, each carrying a distinct molecular identifier. Reads sharing molecular identifiers were discarded rather than binned into consensus sequences. MiTCR, set to a Q25 quality threshold and the strictest error-elimination algorithm, was used for CDR3 identification, clonotype clustering and error correction. A nonparametric unseen species model with Euler transformation was used to estimate a lower bound on total TCR beta diversity. The raw public data were reprocessed by TCRdb itself: fastp quality trimming at Q25, MiXCR clonotype calling, in-frame beta chains only. Merged by CDR3 protein, the rows form single entries marked with the most common genes and DNA. The V and J calls and clone size come from TCRdb's table, not from the authors' own analysis. In all, the sample holds about 800,000 distinct CDR3 sequences, and 58% of those were seen once. In total, the top ten clones hold over 20% of the sample.

The donors were under 40 Caucasian individuals from Russia, aged 6 to 90 years, who were systemically healthy. Around 10 milliliters of peripheral blood were drawn from each donor into EDTA-treated Vacutainer tubes. Ficoll-Paque density-gradient centrifugation was used to isolate PBMCs, with at least 7 million obtained per sample. Total RNA was extracted from PBMCs with Trizol reagent, with at least 6 micrograms obtained per sample. For every donor, an aliquot of PBMCs went through flow cytometry to measure the percentages of naive CD45RAhigh/CD27high T cells. Sample: blood. The rearranged chain carries TRBV30 and TRBJ2-5, with the D call tentatively TRBD1 or TRBD2, each fitting 5 bases. With the DNA end fitting TRBJ2-7 better, the J assignment may be wrong. The clonotype was recovered from a man under 40 in good health. The DNA sequence reads TGTGCCTGGAGTGCCTTGGGGGACGAGCAGTACTTC. It encodes CAWSALGDEQYF.